Here is one TCR beta chain with its context. Its antigen is not known. Germline values: CDR1 LGHDT, CDR2 YNNKEL (reference sequence). The CDR3 has 16 amino acids. These data originate in a study of blood T cells in healthy people across ages. The use of a sample-barcoded 5' primer and a J-beta primer mix characterized a second PCR of 7 to 11 cycles. Every cDNA molecule carried a tag from a template-switch adaptor bearing 12 random nucleotides. TCRdb redid the calling of the 5' RACE reads with MiXCR, one entry per CDR3 protein. The profile shows fewer than 900,000 distinct CDR3 sequences, roughly 43% of them singletons. Caucasian, healthy and from Russia, the donors were aged between about 6 and 100. Peripheral blood, ten milliliters per donor, was collected. General study results and limits: In older individuals, TCR beta diversity per million T cells was lower, falling roughly linearly with age.

The receptor comes from a woman aged 60-75 years in good health. This chain joins TRBV3-1 and TRBJ2-4, with a weak D call TRBD1 (6 bases). The assigned J gene may be wrong: the sequence end matches TRBJ2-5 better. The sample was blood. CDR3 coding DNA: TGTGCCAGCAGCCTCAGGGGCCGCAGGTCTCAAGAGACCCAGTACTTC. Translation: CASSLRGRRSQETQYF.